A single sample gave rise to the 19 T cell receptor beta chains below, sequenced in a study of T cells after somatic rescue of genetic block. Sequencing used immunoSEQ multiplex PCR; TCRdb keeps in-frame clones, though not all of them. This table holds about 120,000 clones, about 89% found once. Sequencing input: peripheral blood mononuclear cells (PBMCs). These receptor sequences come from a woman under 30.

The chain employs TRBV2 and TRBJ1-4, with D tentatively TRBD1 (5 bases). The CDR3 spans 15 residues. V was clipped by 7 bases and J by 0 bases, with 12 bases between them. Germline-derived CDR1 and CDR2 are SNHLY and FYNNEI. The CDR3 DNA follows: TGTGCCAGCAAGTGGGGCCCCGCAACTAATGAAAAACTGTTTTTT. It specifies CASKWGPATNEKLFF.

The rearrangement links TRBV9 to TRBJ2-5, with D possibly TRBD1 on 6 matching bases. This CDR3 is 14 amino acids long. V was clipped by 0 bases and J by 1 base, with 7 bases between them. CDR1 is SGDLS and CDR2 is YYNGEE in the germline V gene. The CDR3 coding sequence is TGTGCCAGCAGCGTAGGGGGGCCCCAAGAGACCCAGTACTTC. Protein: CASSVGGPQETQYF.

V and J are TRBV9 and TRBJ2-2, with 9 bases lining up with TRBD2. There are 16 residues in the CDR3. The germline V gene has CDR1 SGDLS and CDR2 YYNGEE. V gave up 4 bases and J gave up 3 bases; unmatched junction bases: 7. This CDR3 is CASSTRLAEDTGELFF. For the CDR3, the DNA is TGTGCCAGCAGCACTCGACTAGCGGAAGACACCGGGGAGCTGTTTTTT. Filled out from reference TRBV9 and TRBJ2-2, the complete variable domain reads DSGVTQTPKHLITATGQRVTLRCSPRSGDLSVYWYQQSLDQGLQFLIQYYNGEERAKGNILERFSAQQFPDLHSELNLSSLELGDSALYFCASSTRLAEDTGELFFGEGSRLTVL.

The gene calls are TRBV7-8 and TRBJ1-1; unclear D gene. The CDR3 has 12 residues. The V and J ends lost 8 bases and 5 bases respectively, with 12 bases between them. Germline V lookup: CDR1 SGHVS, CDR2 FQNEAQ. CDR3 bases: TGTGCCAGCTTCAGGTCGGCGACTGAAGCTTTCTTT. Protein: CASFRSATEAFF.

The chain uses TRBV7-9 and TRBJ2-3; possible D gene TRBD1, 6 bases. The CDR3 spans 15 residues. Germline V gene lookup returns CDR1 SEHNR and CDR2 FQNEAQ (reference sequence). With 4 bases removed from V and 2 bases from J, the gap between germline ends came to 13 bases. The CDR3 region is CASSWATGNTDTQYF. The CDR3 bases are TGTGCCAGCAGCTGGGCGACAGGAAACACAGATACGCAGTATTTT.

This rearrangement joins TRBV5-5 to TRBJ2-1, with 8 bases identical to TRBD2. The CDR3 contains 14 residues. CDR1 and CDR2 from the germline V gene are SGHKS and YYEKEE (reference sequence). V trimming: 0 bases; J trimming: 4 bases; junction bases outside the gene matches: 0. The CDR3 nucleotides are TGTGCCAGCAGCTTGGGCGGGGGGTACAATGAGCAGTTCTTC. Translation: CASSLGGGYNEQFF.

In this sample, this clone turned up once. Here the CDR3 reads CASRLHDRENSPLHF. The CDR3 nucleotides read TGTGCAAGTCGCTTACACGACAGGGAAAATTCACCCCTCCACTTT. V usage is TRBV12-2 and J usage is TRBJ1-6; the D call in the table, TRBD1, was not verified against the DNA. TRBV12-2 is tagged as a pseudogene. The CDR3 extends over 15 amino acids.

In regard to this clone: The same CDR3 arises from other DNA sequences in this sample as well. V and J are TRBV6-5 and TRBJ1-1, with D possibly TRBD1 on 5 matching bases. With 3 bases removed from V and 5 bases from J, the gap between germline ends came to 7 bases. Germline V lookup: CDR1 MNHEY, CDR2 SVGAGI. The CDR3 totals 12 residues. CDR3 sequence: CASSYGGTEAFF. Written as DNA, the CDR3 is TGTGCCAGCAGTTATGGGGGGACTGAAGCTTTCTTT.

CDR3 region: CASSLGAGGLDEQYF. CDR3 bases: TGCGCCAGCAGCTTGGGAGCGGGGGGGCTGGACGAGCAGTACTTC. The chain employs TRBV5-1 and TRBJ2-7, with 10 bases matching TRBD2. The ends lost 0 bases at V and 5 bases at J; junction bases unmatched: 5. The CDR3 is made up of 15 amino acids. Germline lookup yields CDR1 SGHRS and CDR2 YFSETQ.

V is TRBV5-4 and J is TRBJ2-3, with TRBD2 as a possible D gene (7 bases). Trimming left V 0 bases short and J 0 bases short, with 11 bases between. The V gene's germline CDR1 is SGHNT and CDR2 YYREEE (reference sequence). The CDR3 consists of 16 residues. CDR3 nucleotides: TGTGCCAGCAGCTTGGTGGGGGGGGCTAGCACAGATACGCAGTATTTT. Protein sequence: CASSLVGGASTDTQYF.

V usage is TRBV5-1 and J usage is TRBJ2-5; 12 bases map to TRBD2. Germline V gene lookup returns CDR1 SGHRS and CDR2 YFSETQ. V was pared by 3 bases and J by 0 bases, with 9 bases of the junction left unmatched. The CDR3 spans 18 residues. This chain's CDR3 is CASSSRLAGALNQETQYF. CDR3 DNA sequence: TGCGCCAGCAGCTCACGACTAGCGGGGGCCTTGAACCAAGAGACCCAGTACTTC.

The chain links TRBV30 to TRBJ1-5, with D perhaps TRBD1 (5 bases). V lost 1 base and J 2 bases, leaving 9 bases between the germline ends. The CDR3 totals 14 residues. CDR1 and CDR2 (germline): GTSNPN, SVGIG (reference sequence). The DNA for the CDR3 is TGTGCCTGGAGTGGGGGGACCGGCAATCAGCCCCAGCATTTT. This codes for CAWSGGTGNQPQHF.

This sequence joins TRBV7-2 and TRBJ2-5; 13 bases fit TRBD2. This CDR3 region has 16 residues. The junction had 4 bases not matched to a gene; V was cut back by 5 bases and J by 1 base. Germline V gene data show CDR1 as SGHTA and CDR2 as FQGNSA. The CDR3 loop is CASSTGLAGVQETQYF. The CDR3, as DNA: TGTGCCAGCAGCACAGGACTAGCGGGGGTCCAAGAGACCCAGTACTTC. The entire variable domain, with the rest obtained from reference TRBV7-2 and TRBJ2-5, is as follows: GAGVSQSPSNKVTEKGKDVELRCDPISGHTALYWYRQSLGQGLEFLIYFQGNSAPDKSGLPSDRFSAERTGGSVSTLTIQRTQQEDSAVYLCASSTGLAGVQETQYFGPGTRLLVL.

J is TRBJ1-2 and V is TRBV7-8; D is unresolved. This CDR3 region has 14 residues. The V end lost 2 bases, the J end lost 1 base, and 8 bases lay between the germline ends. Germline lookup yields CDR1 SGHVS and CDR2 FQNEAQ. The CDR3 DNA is TGTGCCAGCAGCTTATTTTCTCTTAACTATGGCTACACCTTC. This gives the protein CASSLFSLNYGYTF.

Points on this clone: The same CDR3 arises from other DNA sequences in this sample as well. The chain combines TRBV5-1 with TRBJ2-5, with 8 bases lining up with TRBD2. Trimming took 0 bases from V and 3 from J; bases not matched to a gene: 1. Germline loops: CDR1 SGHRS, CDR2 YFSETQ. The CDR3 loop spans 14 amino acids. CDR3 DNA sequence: TGCGCCAGCAGCTTGGCACTAGCGGAAGAGACCCAGTACTTC. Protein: CASSLALAEETQYF.

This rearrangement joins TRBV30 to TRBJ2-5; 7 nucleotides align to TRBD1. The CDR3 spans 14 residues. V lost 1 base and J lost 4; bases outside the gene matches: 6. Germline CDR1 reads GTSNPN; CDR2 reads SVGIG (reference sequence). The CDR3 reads CAWSEGARGETQYF. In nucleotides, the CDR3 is TGTGCCTGGAGTGAGGGGGCGAGGGGAGAGACCCAGTACTTC.

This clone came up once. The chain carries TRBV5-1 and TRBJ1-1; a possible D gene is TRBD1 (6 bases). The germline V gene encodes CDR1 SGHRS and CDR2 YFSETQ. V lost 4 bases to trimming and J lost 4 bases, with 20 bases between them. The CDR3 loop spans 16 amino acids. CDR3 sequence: CASSPRGGRVGTEAFF. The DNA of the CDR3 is TGCGCCAGCAGCCCCCGGGGGGGCAGGGTTGGCACTGAAGCTTTCTTT.

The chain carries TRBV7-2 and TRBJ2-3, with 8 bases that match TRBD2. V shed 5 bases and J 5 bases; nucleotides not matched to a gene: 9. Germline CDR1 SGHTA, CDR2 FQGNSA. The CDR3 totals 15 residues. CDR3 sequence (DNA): TGTGCCAGCAGCCACGGGGGGGCCCAGATAGATACGCAGTATTTT. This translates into CASSHGGAQIDTQYF.

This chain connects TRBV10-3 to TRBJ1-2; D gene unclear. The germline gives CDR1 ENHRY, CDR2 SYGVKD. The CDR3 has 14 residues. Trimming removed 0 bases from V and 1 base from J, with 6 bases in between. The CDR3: CAISESGINYGYTF. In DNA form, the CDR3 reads TGTGCCATCAGTGAGTCAGGAATTAACTATGGCTACACCTTC.